This section outlines one T cell receptor (beta chain) sequence together with its context. Only one count was recorded for this clone. The specificity of this receptor is unknown. Nothing much larger sits one base from this clone, and base qualities are not available. The CDR1 and CDR2 encoded by the germline V gene (reference sequence) are SEHNR and FQNEAQ. The CDR3 runs 14 amino acids, cysteine and phenylalanine included. CDR3 DNA is the only sequence kept; it has 42 bases, read in frame from the first base. The germline V and J ends show losses of 5 bases and 2 bases respectively, and no gene match explains 4 bases of the junction. Samples from volunteer blood donors who had recovered from COVID-19 were contributed by a second Seattle source. Collaborating institutions collected whole blood in K2EDTA tubes following their own protocols. Collaborator samples were shipped for TCRbeta analysis as frozen whole blood, isolated PBMCs, or DNA extracted from either sample type.

The sample originates from a study of blood T cell repertoires in COVID-19 (TCRdb year 2020). At the level of the whole study: The collaborator samples originated in the United States, Italy and Spain and spanned the acute and convalescent phases of COVID-19. Nearly every sample came with metadata listing a de-identified subject ID, COVID-19 status, age in years and sex. Samples were obtained from the ongoing ImmuneRACE study (first 160 participants) and from some 1,300 subjects provided by 6 global collaborators. Deeply sampled blood TCRbeta repertoires from subjects exposed to, actively infected with, or recovered from COVID-19 were included in the dataset. The material from the prospective study consisted of cDNA or gDNA derived from T cells, B-cell-depleted T cells, or PBMCs. Where available, HLA class I and class II types were taken from metadata supplied by the sample provider and were not determined by assay-based typing. A freely available public database, intended as a resource for researchers studying the immune response to SARS-CoV-2, is where the repertoires were released. What the research found in general, with its limitations: How much clinical and demographic metadata was included differed by source and by participant, and the metadata was provided uncurated.

The immunoSEQ Assay, a bias-controlled multiplex PCR, was used to amplify TCRbeta CDR3 regions from genomic DNA. As for how the authors treated the data: Nucleated cell counts per sample were estimated from amplification of reference gene primers within the assay. To quantify the absolute abundance of each unique TCRbeta CDR3 rearrangement, sequence reads were collapsed and filtered. For each sample, productive Simpson clonality was calculated as the square root of Simpson's diversity index over productive rearrangements. The immuneACCESS repertoire file appears here via TCRdb, limited to in-frame rearrangements. These files lack a portion of the clones; in checked studies, under half of the deficit traces to unresolved V genes, and the cause of the others is not known. V and J calls and clone size follow that table, whereas D and trimming were derived from the DNA. Recorded for this sample are 190,000 or so clones; less than 85% of them occurred a single time. Roughly 13% of the sample is in the top ten clones.

The TCR originated in a man aged 45-65 years who had recovered from COVID-19. The V and J genes are TRBV7-9 and TRBJ2-7, and 9 bases in between align with TRBD1. The sample taken for sequencing was peripheral blood. This receptor carries the CDR3 CASSHGTGPYEQYF. The nucleotide sequence is given as TGTGCCAGCAGCCACGGGACAGGGCCCTACGAGCAGTACTTC.